This entry lists 9 T cell receptor beta chains sequenced from one sample in a study of OX40 agonist ivuxolimab in advanced cancers. Here immunoSEQ multiplex PCR was the method, and the copy in TCRdb shows in-frame clones only, minus some. This sample has more than 60,000 clones; about 86% occur once, and the top ten carry 0.85% to 1%. Sequencing used CD4+ or CD8+ T cells sorted from blood, obtained in a trial of the OX40 agonist ivuxolimab. The receptor set was obtained from an adult with an advanced solid tumor such as melanoma, head and neck, liver or kidney cancer.

The V call is TRBV4-1, the J call TRBJ1-2; D is undetermined. CDR3 length: 15 amino acids. V lost 2 bases and J 0 bases, leaving 10 bases between the germline ends. Germline loops: CDR1 MGHRA, CDR2 YSYEKL. The CDR3 DNA sequence: TGCGCCAGCAGCCAATTGTCGTTTGCTAACTATGGCTACACCTTC. Amino acids: CASSQLSFANYGYTF.

The chain has TRBV6-1 and TRBJ2-1, with 7 bases that match TRBD2. V was pared by 5 bases and J by 4 bases, with 5 bases of the junction left unmatched. Germline V gene sequence: CDR1 MNHNS, CDR2 SASEGT. The CDR3 has 14 residues. The CDR3, as DNA: TGTGCCAGCAGTCTCAGCGGGGTGTACAATGAGCAGTTCTTC. Translating it yields CASSLSGVYNEQFF.

The V call is TRBV5-1, the J call TRBJ2-3; unclear D gene. Germline V CDR1 and CDR2: SGHRS, YFSETQ. The CDR3 has 13 amino acids. V shed 1 base and J shed 1 base, with 4 bases lying between them. In DNA, the CDR3 is TGCGCCAGCAGCTTGAGCGGCACAGATACGCAGTATTTT. Its protein is CASSLSGTDTQYF.

The J gene is TRBJ1-1, the V gene TRBV5-1; unclear D gene. Trimming cost V 0 bases and J 8 bases, with 11 bases left between them. Looked up from germline, CDR1 is SGHRS and CDR2 is YFSETQ. The length of the CDR3 is 13 residues. The CDR3 region has the DNA TGCGCCAGCAGCTTGGAAGTGGGGAGGGAAGCTTTCTTT. Amino acids: CASSLEVGREAFF.

This clone was counted only a few times. The chain uses TRBV11-1 and TRBJ2-2; 8 bases are a match to TRBD2. V shed 6 bases, J shed 6 bases, and the junction held 9 bases outside the gene matches. CDR1 and CDR2 from the germline V gene are SGHAT and FQDESV (reference sequence). CDR3 length: 15 residues. In DNA form, the CDR3 reads TGTGCCAGCAGTTCGGGACTAGGAGGGGCCGGGGAGCTGTTTTTT. Protein sequence: CASSSGLGGAGELFF.

The chain uses TRBV20-1 and TRBJ2-5; no clear D gene. CDR1 and CDR2 (germline): DFQATT, SNEGSKA (reference sequence). The CDR3 has 11 amino acids. The V and J ends lost 6 bases and 4 bases respectively, with 9 bases between them. Written as DNA, the CDR3 is TGCAGTGCAATGAAGACAGAGACCCAGTACTTC. Translating gives CSAMKTETQYF.

V gene TRBV19 combines with J gene TRBJ1-2; a possible D gene is TRBD1 (5 bases). Germline CDR1 LNHDA, CDR2 SQIVND (reference sequence). Trimming took off 4 bases at V and 0 bases at J, with 12 bases between the two ends. The CDR3 spans 15 residues. Here the CDR3 DNA reads TGTGCCAGTAGTAGTCCGAGACAGACTAACTATGGCTACACCTTC. This encodes CASSSPRQTNYGYTF.

J is TRBJ1-3 and V is TRBV7-8, with TRBD1 matching 7 bases. Germline-derived CDR1 and CDR2 are SGHVS and FQNEAQ. The CDR3 contains 17 residues. The V gene end was trimmed by 2 bases and the J gene end by 0 bases; junction bases not matched to a gene: 7. The chain's CDR3 is CASSLMAGGDSGNTIYF. The DNA for the CDR3 is TGTGCCAGCAGCTTAATGGCAGGGGGTGACTCTGGAAACACCATATATTTT.

This chain connects TRBV25-1 to TRBJ2-2; D might be TRBD2 (6 bases). The CDR3 totals 14 residues. Germline assignment: CDR1 MGHDK and CDR2 SYGVNS. V shed 3 bases and J shed 4 bases, with 9 bases lying between them. DNA of the CDR3: TGTGCCAGCAGTGACGCGGGAAGCACCGGGGAGCTGTTTTTT. Protein product: CASSDAGSTGELFF. Full variable domain (rest looked up from reference TRBV25-1 and TRBJ2-2): EADIYQTPRYLVIGTGKKITLECSQTMGHDKMYWYQQDPGMELHLIHYSYGVNSTEKGDLSSESTVSRIRTEHFPLTLESARPSHTSQYLCASSDAGSTGELFFGEGSRLTVL.